The clone carrying this T cell receptor beta chain appeared a few times. What it binds is not known. The record originates from a study of cytomegalovirus exposure and HLA in healthy donors. Study-level points and caveats: Most TCRs appeared rarely, but some public TCRs recurred in many donors.

The table came from immunoSEQ multiplex PCR; TCRdb's copy has only in-frame clones and leaves some out. Among 150,000 or so clones listed, 90% were seen once. Trimming removed 6 bases at V and 7 bases at J, with 16 bases between. Germline assignment: CDR1 MNHNS and CDR2 SASEGT. The CDR3 is made up of 13 amino acids. The rearrangement uses TRBV6-1 and TRBJ2-7; tentative D call: TRBD1 (6 bases). Sequenced sample: PBMCs. The clonotype comes from a woman in her thirties in good health and CMV-seropositive. CDR3 sequence reads: CASRDSRPWEQYF. CDR3 coding DNA: TGTGCCAGCAGGGACAGTCGACCCTGGGAGCAGTACTTC.